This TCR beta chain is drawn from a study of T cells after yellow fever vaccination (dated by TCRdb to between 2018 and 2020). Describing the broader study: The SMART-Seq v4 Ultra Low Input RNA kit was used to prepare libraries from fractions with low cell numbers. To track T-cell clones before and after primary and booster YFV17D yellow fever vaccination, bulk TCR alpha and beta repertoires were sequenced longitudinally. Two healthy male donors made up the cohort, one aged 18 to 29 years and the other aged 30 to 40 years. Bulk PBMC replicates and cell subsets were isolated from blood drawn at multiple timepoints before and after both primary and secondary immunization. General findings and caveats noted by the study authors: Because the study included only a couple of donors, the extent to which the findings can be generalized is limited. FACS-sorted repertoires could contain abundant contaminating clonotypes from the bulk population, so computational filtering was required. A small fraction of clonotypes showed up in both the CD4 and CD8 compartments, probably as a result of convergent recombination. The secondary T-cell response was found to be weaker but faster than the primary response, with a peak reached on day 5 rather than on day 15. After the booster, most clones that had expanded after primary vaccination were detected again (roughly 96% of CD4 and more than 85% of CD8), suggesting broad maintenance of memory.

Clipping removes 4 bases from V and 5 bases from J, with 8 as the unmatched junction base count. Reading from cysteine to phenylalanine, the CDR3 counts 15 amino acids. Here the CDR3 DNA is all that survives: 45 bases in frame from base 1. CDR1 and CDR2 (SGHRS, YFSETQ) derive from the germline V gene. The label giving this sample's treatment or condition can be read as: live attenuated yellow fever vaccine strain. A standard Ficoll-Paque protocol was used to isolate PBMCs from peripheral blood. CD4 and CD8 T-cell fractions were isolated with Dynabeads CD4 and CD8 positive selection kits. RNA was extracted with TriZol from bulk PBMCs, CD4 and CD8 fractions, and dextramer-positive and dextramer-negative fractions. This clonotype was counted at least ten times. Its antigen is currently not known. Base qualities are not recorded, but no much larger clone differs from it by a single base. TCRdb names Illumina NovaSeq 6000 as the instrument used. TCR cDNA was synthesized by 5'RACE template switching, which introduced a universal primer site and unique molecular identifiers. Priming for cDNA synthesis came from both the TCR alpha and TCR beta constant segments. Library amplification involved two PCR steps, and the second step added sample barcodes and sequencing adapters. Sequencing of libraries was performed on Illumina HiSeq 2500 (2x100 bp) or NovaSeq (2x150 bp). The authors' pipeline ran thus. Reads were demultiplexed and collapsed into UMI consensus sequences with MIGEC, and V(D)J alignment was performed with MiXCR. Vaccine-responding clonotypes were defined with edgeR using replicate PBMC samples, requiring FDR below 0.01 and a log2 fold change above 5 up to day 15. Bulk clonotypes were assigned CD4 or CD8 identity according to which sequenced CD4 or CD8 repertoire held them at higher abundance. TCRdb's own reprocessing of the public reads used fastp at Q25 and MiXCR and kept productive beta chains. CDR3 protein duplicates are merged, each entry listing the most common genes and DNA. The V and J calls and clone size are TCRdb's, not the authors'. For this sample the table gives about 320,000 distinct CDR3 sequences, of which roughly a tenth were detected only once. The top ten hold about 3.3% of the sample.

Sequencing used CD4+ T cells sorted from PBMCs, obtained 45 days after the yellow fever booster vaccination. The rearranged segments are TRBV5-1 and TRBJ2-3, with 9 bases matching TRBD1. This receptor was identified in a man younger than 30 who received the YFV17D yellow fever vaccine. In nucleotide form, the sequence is TGCGCCAGCAGCACGACAGGGGGAGGTGGAGATACGCAGTATTTT. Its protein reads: CASSTTGGGGDTQYF.